The clone carrying this TCR beta chain was counted many times. Its target is unknown. TCR beta CDR3 regions were amplified from RNA. Initially, a first-round RT-PCR of the TCR CDR3 employed the HTBI primer set. TCRdb passed the multiplex PCR reads through MiXCR, listing each CDR3 protein once. The table records approximately 740,000 distinct CDR3 sequences, 12% to 15% of them present only once. The sample belongs to a study of T cells in Graves' hyperthyroidism and ophthalmopathy. Hyperthyroidism of Graves' type that showed no ophthalmopathy progression within 18 months was stable. PBMCs were sourced from roughly 9.7 ml fresh peripheral blood. Study-wide findings and caveats: Blood also showed most of the thyroid clonotypes that were expanded above 0.001. A model using 13 V-J features told ophthalmopathy apart from stable hyperthyroidism.

Germline V gives CDR1 KGHSH, CDR2 LQKENI. This CDR3 has 14 residues. V dropped 5 bases and J dropped 1 base, with 12 bases sitting between them. This chain uses TRBV18 with TRBJ2-7, with a weak D call TRBD1 (5 bases). The sequencing input was blood. The sequence came from a woman under 30 with Graves' hyperthyroidism. The CDR3 reads CASSETRGSYEQYF. Written as DNA, the CDR3 is TGTGCCAGCTCAGAAACAAGGGGATCCTACGAGCAGTACTTC. The full variable domain, completed using reference TRBV18 and TRBJ2-7, is NAGVMQNPRHLVRRRGQEARLRCSPMKGHSHVYWYRQLPEEGLKFMVYLQKENIIDESGMPKERFSAEFPKEGPSILRIQQVVRGDSAAYFCASSETRGSYEQYFGPGTRLTVT.